Following are 8 T cell receptor beta chains from one sample sequenced in a study of T cells in Graves' hyperthyroidism and ophthalmopathy. The TCR beta CDR3 regions underwent amplification using RNA transcripts as the source. An initial round of RT-PCR targeting the TCR CDR3 relied on the HTBI primer set. Using its own MiXCR run on the multiplex PCR reads, TCRdb lists one record per CDR3 protein. The data contain nearly 600,000 distinct CDR3 sequences, approximately 15% of them singletons. Sequenced material: blood. These receptor sequences come from a woman between 18 and 29 years old with Graves' ophthalmopathy.

There are many counts of this clonotype. The chain is built from TRBV11-2 and TRBJ2-2; 8 nucleotides match TRBD1. The CDR3 has 16 amino acids. The V and J ends lost 0 bases and 6 bases, in that order; junction bases with no gene match: 6. The germline CDR1 and CDR2 sequences are SGHAT and FQNNGV. The CDR3 DNA sequence: TGTGCCAGCAGCTTAGAGGCGACAGGGGTGCCCGGGGAGCTGTTTTTT. This encodes CASSLEATGVPGELFF.

This clonotype has a count of ten or more. Here the CDR3 reads CASSLGTVNEQFF. The CDR3 DNA follows: TGTGCCAGCAGCCTAGGGACGGTAAATGAGCAGTTCTTC. The chain is built from TRBV7-9 and TRBJ2-1, with D perhaps TRBD1 or TRBD2 (5 bases each). V was cut by 5 bases and J by 7 bases, with 12 bases left in between. Germline CDR1 SEHNR, CDR2 FQNEAQ (reference sequence). CDR3 size: 13 residues.

This clonotype was counted ten times or more. The chain links TRBV2 to TRBJ2-1; 15 positions agree with TRBD2. V gave up 6 bases and J gave up 9 bases; unmatched junction bases: 3. There are 14 residues in the CDR3. Germline V gene data show CDR1 as SNHLY and CDR2 as FYNNEI. CDR3 loop: CASRAGLAGGEQFF. Here the CDR3 DNA reads TGTGCCAGCAGAGCGGGACTAGCGGGAGGTGAGCAGTTCTTC.

The chain recombines TRBV28 with TRBJ1-1; D not certain. The CDR3 is made up of 12 amino acids. V was cut by 2 bases and J by 5 bases, with 6 bases left in between. CDR1 and CDR2 (germline): MDHEN, SYDVKM. The CDR3 sequence: CASSLHNTEAFF. The CDR3 DNA reads TGTGCCAGCAGTTTACATAATACTGAAGCTTTCTTT.

The gene calls are TRBV7-3 and TRBJ2-7; 15 positions match TRBD2. This CDR3 is 16 amino acids long. Trimming took 5 bases from V and 2 from J; bases not matched to a gene: 4. CDR1 is SGHTA and CDR2 is FQGTGA in the germline V gene. Here the CDR3 reads CASSRGTSGRTYEQYF. CDR3 sequence (DNA): TGTGCCAGCAGCCGAGGGACTAGCGGGAGGACCTACGAGCAGTACTTC. The variable domain in full, with the rest retrieved from reference TRBV7-3 and TRBJ2-7, is GAGVSQTPSNKVTEKGKYVELRCDPISGHTALYWYRQSLGQGPEFLIYFQGTGAADDSGLPNDRFFAVRPEGSVSTLKIQRTERGDSAVYLCASSRGTSGRTYEQYFGPGTRLTVT.

This clonotype was recorded at least ten times. The CDR3 coding sequence is TGTGCCAGCAGCTTAGACCTGGGTGGCATTGGTTCCTACGAGCAGTACTTC. Its protein product is CASSLDLGGIGSYEQYF. The rearrangement uses TRBV11-3 and TRBJ2-7; D ambiguous. The germline V gene encodes CDR1 SGHNT and CDR2 YENEEA. CDR3 size: 17 residues. V lost 0 bases, J lost 1 base, and 16 bases lay in between.

The sample holds a few counts of this clonotype. The CDR3: CASSLRWGGSKTQYF. CDR3 coding DNA: TGTGCCAGCAGCTTACGGTGGGGCGGGAGTAAGACCCAGTACTTC. This chain links TRBV11-3 with TRBJ2-5, with TRBD2 identical over 7 bases. The V gene end was trimmed by 2 bases and the J gene end by 6 bases; junction bases not matched to a gene: 9. CDR3 size: 15 residues. Looked up from germline, CDR1 is SGHNT and CDR2 is YENEEA.

Only one count was recorded for this clonotype. A read error may produce the germline difference seen at one junction end. This chain connects TRBV20-1 to TRBJ2-1; D might be TRBD2 (6 bases). The CDR3 loop spans 14 amino acids. Per the germline V gene, CDR1 is DFQATT and CDR2 is SNEGSKA (reference sequence). In DNA, the CDR3 is TGCAGTGCTAGAGCGGGAGCTGGCTACAATGGGCAGTTCTTC. Residues: CSARAGAGYNGQFF.